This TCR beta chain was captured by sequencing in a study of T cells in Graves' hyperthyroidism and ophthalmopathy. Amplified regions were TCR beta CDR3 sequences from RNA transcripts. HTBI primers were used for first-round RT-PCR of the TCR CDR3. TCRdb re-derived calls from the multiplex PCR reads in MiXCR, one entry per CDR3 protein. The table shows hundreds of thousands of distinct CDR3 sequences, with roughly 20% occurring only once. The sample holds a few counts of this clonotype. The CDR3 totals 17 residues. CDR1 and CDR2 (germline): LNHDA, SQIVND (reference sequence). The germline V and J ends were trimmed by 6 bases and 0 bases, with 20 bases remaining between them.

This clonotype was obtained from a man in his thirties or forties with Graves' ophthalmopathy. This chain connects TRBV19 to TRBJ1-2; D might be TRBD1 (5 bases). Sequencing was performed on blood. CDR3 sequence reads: CASSTAGTYTANYGYTF. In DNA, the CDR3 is TGTGCCAGTAGCACAGCGGGGACGTACACAGCTAACTATGGCTACACCTTC.